These 20 T cell receptor beta chains were sequenced from one sample in a study of graft-versus-host responses after intestinal transplantation (dated by TCRdb to about 2021). Library creation used the immunoSEQ multiplex PCR assay. Not all clones reach the TCRdb copy of this immuneACCESS table, which keeps in-frame sequences only. Checked studies attribute under half of the gap to unresolved V genes and leave the rest unexplained. This sample lists some 77,000 clones; around 92% were detected once. The top ten hold under 0.85% of the sample. The starting material was PBMCs, obtained 98 days after intestinal transplantation. These receptors all come from a human patient who received an intestinal transplant, so some T cells may come from the graft donor.

The chain uses TRBV9 and TRBJ1-1, with unresolved D. The germline gives CDR1 SGDLS, CDR2 YYNGEE. Between the trimmed V and J ends, which lost 3 bases and 1 base, there was a span of 7 bases. The CDR3 covers 13 residues. The CDR3 DNA is TGTGCCAGCAGCGGCTTAGGGAACACTGAAGCTTTCTTT. As protein: CASSGLGNTEAFF.

The chain links TRBV28 to TRBJ2-7, with TRBD2 matching 8 bases. The germline CDR1 and CDR2 sequences are MDHEN and SYDVKM. The CDR3 extends over 13 amino acids. Trimming at V came to 3 bases and at J to 4 bases, leaving 2 bases not matched to a gene. The CDR3 reads CASSFQREYEQYF. The CDR3 DNA reads as TGTGCCAGCAGTTTTCAGCGGGAGTACGAGCAGTACTTC.

The chain couples TRBV7-3 to TRBJ1-6; D is unresolved. Germline-derived CDR1 and CDR2 are SGHTA and FQGTGA. CDR3 length: 13 residues. Trimming left V 5 bases short and J 7 bases short, with 9 bases between. The DNA for the CDR3 is TGTGCCAGCAGCCAAAGAGGGAATTCACCCCTCCACTTT. Amino acid sequence: CASSQRGNSPLHF.

V gene TRBV15 combines with J gene TRBJ1-5, with D perhaps TRBD1 (5 bases). V lost 0 bases and J 4 bases, leaving 13 bases between the germline ends. Looked up from germline, CDR1 is LNHNV and CDR2 is YYDKDF (reference sequence). This CDR3 has 16 residues. The CDR3 sequence: CATSRDRGRENQPQHF. The CDR3 coding sequence is TGTGCCACCAGCAGAGATCGTGGCAGGGAGAATCAGCCCCAGCATTTT.

The chain couples TRBV28 to TRBJ2-1; D gene unclear. The V and J ends lost 4 bases and 0 bases respectively, with 10 bases between them. This CDR3 has 15 amino acids. Looked up from germline, CDR1 is MDHEN and CDR2 is SYDVKM. In nucleotides, the CDR3 is TGTGCCAGCAGTTGGGGTCCTAGCTCCTACAATGAGCAGTTCTTC. As protein: CASSWGPSSYNEQFF.

The genes are TRBV5-1 and TRBJ2-2; D unclear. Trimming removed 4 bases from V and 3 bases from J, with 7 bases in between. Germline V gene sequence: CDR1 SGHRS, CDR2 YFSETQ. The CDR3 length is 13 residues. The chain's CDR3 is CASSPRYTGELFF. The CDR3 nucleotides read TGCGCCAGCAGCCCCCGTTACACCGGGGAGCTGTTTTTT.

The V gene is TRBV6-6, the J gene TRBJ2-7, with TRBD1 matching over 7 bases. CDR1 and CDR2 from the germline V gene are MNHNY and SVGAGI (reference sequence). With V trimmed by 6 bases and J by 4 bases, 6 bases remained unmatched. The CDR3 is 13 amino acids. In DNA form, the CDR3 reads TGTGCCAGCAGCGGGACAGCTGTTTACGAGCAGTACTTC. Translated, it gives CASSGTAVYEQYF.

The chain uses TRBV5-4 and TRBJ2-3; D perhaps matches TRBD1 (5 bases). The V gene's germline CDR1 is SGHNT and CDR2 YYREEE (reference sequence). The V end was cut by 4 bases, the J end by 8 bases, with 8 bases between. The length of the CDR3 is 11 residues. The CDR3 DNA follows: TGTGCCAGCAGCGATAGGGGTACGCAGTATTTT. Protein: CASSDRGTQYF.

This chain connects TRBV6-1 to TRBJ1-5; no definite D call. This CDR3 has 16 residues. Germline V gene data show CDR1 as MNHNS and CDR2 as SASEGT. V lost 1 base and J 0 bases, leaving 10 bases between the germline ends. In nucleotides, the CDR3 is TGTGCCAGCAGTGAAGTGGGAAGCCGTAGCAATCAGCCCCAGCATTTT. It translates to CASSEVGSRSNQPQHF.

The J gene is TRBJ2-5, the V gene TRBV6-1; no clear D. Germline CDR1 is MNHNS and CDR2 is SASEGT. V was trimmed by 11 bases and J by 5 bases, leaving 6 bases between them. CDR3 length equals 9 residues. CDR3 in amino acids: CAVRETQYF. CDR3 DNA sequence: TGTGCCGTCCGGGAGACCCAGTACTTC.

This chain connects TRBV4-2 to TRBJ2-3, with no clear D. The CDR3 covers 13 residues. Germline V gene data show CDR1 as LGHNA and CDR2 as YNFKEQ. Between the trimmed V and J ends, which lost 4 bases and 5 bases, there was a span of 10 bases. The CDR3 DNA reads TGTGCCAGCAGCCCTGTGACCGTAGATACGCAGTATTTT. Protein sequence: CASSPVTVDTQYF.

The chain employs TRBV9 and TRBJ2-3; 9 nucleotides align to TRBD2. Germline trimming cut 4 bases from V and 1 base from J; bases unmatched to any gene: 4. Germline lookup yields CDR1 SGDLS and CDR2 YYNGEE. The CDR3 contains 15 residues. CDR3 in DNA: TGTGCCAGCAGCTCTCGACTAGCGGGCACAGATACGCAGTATTTT. Translation: CASSSRLAGTDTQYF.

V usage is TRBV27 and J usage is TRBJ2-1, with 8 nucleotides matching TRBD1. The length of the CDR3 is 20 residues. V shed 3 bases, J shed 3 bases, and the junction held 19 bases outside the gene matches. Looked up from germline, CDR1 is MNHEY and CDR2 is SMNVEV (reference sequence). CDR3 coding DNA: TGTGCCAGCAGTTTTCCACATACAAATACCGGGACAGGCGACTACAATGAGCAGTTCTTC. Translating it yields CASSFPHTNTGTGDYNEQFF.

This clone showed up just once. The chain couples TRBV2 to TRBJ2-7; D gene ambiguous. There are 17 residues in the CDR3. Per the germline V gene, CDR1 is SNHLY and CDR2 is FYNNEI. Deletions cut 2 bases from V and 0 bases from J, with 17 bases between. CDR3 in amino acids: CASSEKPKGAYSYEQYF. The CDR3 bases are TGTGCCAGCAGTGAAAAGCCAAAGGGCGCCTACTCCTACGAGCAGTACTTC.

This chain joins TRBV5-1 and TRBJ2-7; possibly TRBD1 or TRBD2 for D (5 bases each). Trimming took 4 bases from V and 5 from J, leaving 10 bases between them. This CDR3 is built from 12 residues. The germline gives CDR1 SGHRS, CDR2 YFSETQ. CDR3 DNA sequence: TGCGCCAGCAGCGCTGGGACGAACGAGCAGTACTTC. It is translated as CASSAGTNEQYF.

This clone was counted between two and nine times. The chain recombines TRBV28 with TRBJ1-3; D unresolved. This CDR3 has 14 amino acids. From germline, CDR1 is MDHEN and CDR2 SYDVKM. Deletions cut 7 bases from V and 6 bases from J, with 16 bases between. CDR3 protein: CASTLSVLQNTIYF. Here the CDR3 DNA reads TGTGCCAGCACCCTAAGCGTCCTGCAAAACACCATATATTTT.

J is TRBJ2-5 and V is TRBV6-1, with D unresolved. Germline V gene data show CDR1 as MNHNS and CDR2 as SASEGT. The CDR3 is 12 amino acids. V lost 6 bases and J lost 7, with 12 bases in between. CDR3 DNA sequence: TGTGCCAGCAGCCGAAAGCGCGTGACCCAGTACTTC. Translating gives CASSRKRVTQYF.

The chain uses TRBV19 and TRBJ1-1; possibly TRBD1 for D (6 bases). The CDR3 is 14 residues long. Germline CDR1 LNHDA, CDR2 SQIVND (reference sequence). V was pared by 7 bases and J by 1 base, with 13 bases between. CDR3 region: CASTAQGRNTEAFF. CDR3 bases: TGTGCCAGTACCGCTCAGGGGCGGAACACTGAAGCTTTCTTT.

The chain is built from TRBV23-1 and TRBJ1-6; TRBD1 matches at 8 bases. TRBV23-1 is noted as an ORF with a role that remains uncertain. The J segment lost 8 bases and the V segment lost 7 bases, leaving 10 bases of the junction unmatched. CDR3 length: 15 residues. The CDR3 DNA reads TGCGCCAGCATATGGGCAGGGGGCTCTGATTCACCCCTCCACTTT. It is translated as CASIWAGGSDSPLHF.

The rearrangement joins TRBV5-1 to TRBJ2-7; the D gene is possibly TRBD1 (6 bases). This CDR3 region has 14 residues. The germline V gene encodes CDR1 SGHRS and CDR2 YFSETQ. The V gene lost 3 bases and the J gene lost 1 base, with 11 bases spanning the gap. CDR3: CASSWGTNSYEQYF. In DNA form, the CDR3 reads TGCGCCAGCAGCTGGGGGACAAATTCCTACGAGCAGTACTTC.